These 21 T cell receptor beta chains were sequenced from one sample in a study of human T cells and chemical hapten exposure. Described time point: healthy volunteer bleed at 6 weeks. Unfractionated whole blood was the source of the extracted total RNA. Each CDR3 protein gets one entry after TCRdb re-called the RACE reads with MiXCR. Altogether 65,000 or so distinct CDR3 sequences are present, roughly 6.1% being singletons, with the ten largest covering around 3.4%. The specimen sequenced was whole blood. The receptors derive from a female donor in good health. Some clones in this sample may be carry-over from other donors' samples.

This clonotype was seen only a few times. The rearrangement uses TRBV7-2 and TRBJ1-1, with D tentatively TRBD1 (5 bases). Trimming shortened V by 1 base and J by 4 bases, and 13 bases separated the two germline ends. Germline V gene sequence: CDR1 SGHTA, CDR2 FQGNSA. The CDR3 runs 15 residues. The CDR3 spells CASSLVSGTSTEAFF. Written as DNA, the CDR3 is TGTGCCAGCAGCTTAGTAAGTGGGACCAGCACTGAAGCTTTCTTT.

This clonotype was observed many times. The chain carries TRBV4-3 and TRBJ2-6; D may match TRBD1 or TRBD2 (5 bases each). V gave up 0 bases and J gave up 4 bases, with 10 bases separating them. The germline CDR1 and CDR2 sequences are LGHNA and YSLEER. The CDR3 has 16 amino acids. The chain's CDR3 is CASSQDEGTGANVLTF. CDR3 nucleotide sequence: TGCGCCAGCAGCCAAGATGAGGGGACCGGGGCCAACGTCCTGACTTTC.

The rearrangement links TRBV2 to TRBJ1-2; D not certain. This CDR3 has 13 amino acids. Trimming removed 4 bases at V and 8 bases at J, with 14 bases between. Germline V gene sequence: CDR1 SNHLY, CDR2 FYNNEI. This chain's CDR3 is CASSVIGFEGYTF. The CDR3 coding sequence is TGTGCCAGCAGTGTGATAGGGTTTGAGGGCTACACCTTC. Full variable domain (outside the CDR3, taken from reference TRBV2 and TRBJ1-2): EPEVTQTPSHQVTQMGQEVILRCVPISNHLYFYWYRQILGQKVEFLVSFYNNEISEKSEIFDDQFSVERPDGSNFTLKIRSTKLEDSAMYFCASSVIGFEGYTFGSGTRLTVV.

This clonotype was observed many times. CDR3 sequence: CASSGYPYEQYF. The DNA of the CDR3 is TGTGCCAGCAGTGGATACCCCTACGAGCAGTACTTC. V and J are TRBV28 and TRBJ2-7; D gene ambiguous. Per the germline V gene, CDR1 is MDHEN and CDR2 is SYDVKM. The CDR3 covers 12 residues. Trimming took 5 bases from V and 2 from J, leaving 7 bases between them.

This clonotype came up a few times. The chain carries TRBV28 and TRBJ2-3; TRBD1 aligns across 9 bases. The length of the CDR3 is 15 residues. The J segment lost 4 bases and the V segment lost 5 bases, leaving 7 bases of the junction unmatched. Germline V gene sequence: CDR1 MDHEN, CDR2 SYDVKM. The CDR3 DNA is TGTGCCAGCAGTCTCCGGGACAGGGACTCAGATACGCAGTATTTT. It translates to CASSLRDRDSDTQYF.

The chain couples TRBV3-1 to TRBJ2-5; D not certain. The germline V gene has CDR1 LGHDT and CDR2 YNNKEL (reference sequence). V was shortened by 2 bases and J by 4 bases, with 2 bases between the two germline ends. The CDR3 runs 11 residues. CDR3: CASSQSETQYF. CDR3 DNA sequence: TGTGCCAGCAGCCAATCAGAGACCCAGTACTTC.

The chain combines TRBV5-8 with TRBJ2-3, with D possibly called TRBD1 or TRBD2 (5 bases each). Trimming took off 2 bases at V and 3 bases at J, with 13 bases between the two ends. In germline, CDR1 is SGHTS, CDR2 YDEGEE. The CDR3 runs 15 residues. Here the CDR3 DNA reads TGTGCCAGCAGCTTCCCCCGGGACGTTACAGATACGCAGTATTTT. This sequence encodes CASSFPRDVTDTQYF.

The chain employs TRBV18 and TRBJ2-3; the match to TRBD1 covers 7 bases. The V gene's germline CDR1 is KGHSH and CDR2 LQKENI. The CDR3 length is 15 residues. Trimming took 4 bases from V and 4 from J; bases not matched to a gene: 8. CDR3 residues: CASSRGQPSADTQYF. The CDR3 nucleotides read TGTGCCAGCTCACGGGGACAGCCGAGCGCAGATACGCAGTATTTT.

This clonotype was seen more than once but under ten times. The chain employs TRBV25-1 and TRBJ2-3; D perhaps matches TRBD1 (6 bases). Germline lookup yields CDR1 MGHDK and CDR2 SYGVNS. The CDR3 extends over 13 amino acids. Between the trimmed V and J ends, which lost 3 bases and 6 bases, there was a span of 10 bases. CDR3 nucleotide sequence: TGTGCCAGCAGTGAGGGGCAGGGGGATACGCAGTATTTT. It encodes CASSEGQGDTQYF.

This clonotype was seen at least ten times. The V call is TRBV2, the J call TRBJ2-7; the D gene is possibly TRBD2 (6 bases). Per germline, CDR1 SNHLY and CDR2 FYNNEI. CDR3 length: 14 amino acids. Deletions cut 9 bases from V and 3 bases from J, with 18 bases between. CDR3 nucleotide sequence: TGTGCCAGTTTCCGGGACTCGGGGGACTACGAGCAGTACTTC. Translation gives CASFRDSGDYEQYF.

This clonotype was counted ten times or more. The CDR3 DNA reads as TGTGCCACCAGCAGGGACAGACAAGAGACCCAGTACTTC. Encoded protein: CATSRDRQETQYF. V and J are TRBV15 and TRBJ2-5; possibly TRBD1 for D (6 bases). V lost 3 bases and J lost 2, with 7 bases in between. CDR1 and CDR2 (germline): LNHNV, YYDKDF (reference sequence). The CDR3 runs to 13 residues.

The sample holds many counts of this clonotype. V usage is TRBV2 and J usage is TRBJ2-7, with 7 bases lining up with TRBD2. The CDR3 spans 14 residues. The V gene end was trimmed by 0 bases and the J gene end by 5 bases; junction bases not matched to a gene: 4. In germline, CDR1 is SNHLY, CDR2 FYNNEI. CDR3 loop: CASSEAAGKDEQYF. As DNA, the CDR3 is TGTGCCAGCAGTGAAGCAGCGGGGAAGGACGAGCAGTACTTC.

This clonotype was counted at least ten times. The rearrangement links TRBV20-1 to TRBJ1-6; D gene unclear. V was cut by 6 bases and J by 0 bases, with 21 bases left in between. The CDR3 length is 18 residues. Germline lookup yields CDR1 DFQATT and CDR2 SNEGSKA (reference sequence). The CDR3 here is CSAPKSLGLSSYNSPLHF. The CDR3 DNA reads as TGCAGTGCACCGAAATCTCTGGGCCTAAGCTCCTATAATTCACCCCTCCACTTT.

For the CDR3, the DNA is TGTGCCAGCAGCTGGCGGGTGGGCACAGATACGCAGTATTTT. Translation: CASSWRVGTDTQYF. The V call is TRBV7-2, the J call TRBJ2-3; D perhaps matches TRBD2 (5 bases). CDR3 size: 14 residues. Germline V gene sequence: CDR1 SGHTA, CDR2 FQGNSA. Between the trimmed V and J ends, which lost 4 bases and 1 base, there was a span of 9 bases.

This clonotype occurred a few times. The CDR3 nucleotides are TGTGCCAGCAGTTTAAGTCGGGGGGCTAACACCATATATTTT. Translated, it gives CASSLSRGANTIYF. J is TRBJ1-3 and V is TRBV12-3 or TRBV12-4; tentative D call: TRBD1 (6 bases). CDR3 size: 14 residues. V lost 2 bases, J lost 7 bases, and 12 bases lay in between.

Ten or more counts support this clonotype. The chain recombines TRBV14 with TRBJ2-3; 9 nucleotides agree with TRBD2. Germline assignment: CDR1 SGHDN and CDR2 FVKESK. The CDR3 consists of 15 residues. The J segment lost 5 bases and the V segment lost 3 bases, leaving 6 bases of the junction unmatched. For the CDR3, the DNA is TGTGCCAGCAGCCATATAGCGGGAGAGAGAGATACGCAGTATTTT. This translates into CASSHIAGERDTQYF.

In this sample, this clonotype turned up many times. CDR3 sequence: CASSETRVSPKETQYF. As DNA, the CDR3 is TGTGCCAGCAGTGAAACTCGGGTCAGTCCGAAAGAGACCCAGTACTTC. V usage is TRBV6-1 and J usage is TRBJ2-5, with D unclear. V was trimmed by 2 bases and J by 3 bases, leaving 16 bases between them. CDR3 length: 16 residues. Looked up from germline, CDR1 is MNHNS and CDR2 is SASEGT.

This clonotype was seen more than once but under ten times. The V gene is TRBV11-2, the J gene TRBJ2-5; the D call may be TRBD1 or TRBD2 (5 bases each). Trimming shortened V by 4 bases and J by 5 bases, and 14 bases separated the two germline ends. In germline, CDR1 is SGHAT, CDR2 FQNNGV. The CDR3 sequence is 14 residues long. Here the CDR3 reads CASSSLQGGETQYF. DNA for the CDR3: TGTGCCAGCAGCTCTTTGCAGGGCGGGGAGACCCAGTACTTC.

V and J are TRBV6-4 and TRBJ1-1, with D perhaps TRBD1 (6 bases). CDR1 and CDR2 from the germline V gene are MRHNA and SNTAGT. The CDR3 consists of 15 residues. Trimming took off 2 bases at V and 4 bases at J, with 14 bases between the two ends. CDR3 protein: CASSDQLRGSTEAFF. The CDR3 DNA follows: TGTGCCAGCAGTGACCAACTCAGGGGTAGCACTGAAGCTTTCTTT.

This clonotype was picked up many times. The chain employs TRBV6-5 and TRBJ1-5; a possible D gene is TRBD1 (6 bases). The CDR3 totals 13 residues. The V gene's germline CDR1 is MNHEY and CDR2 SVGAGI. The V and J ends lost 4 bases and 4 bases respectively, with 8 bases between them. CDR3: CASSLTGNQPQHF. CDR3 DNA sequence: TGTGCCAGCAGTTTAACAGGGAATCAGCCCCAGCATTTT.

This clonotype was counted only a few times. One end of the junction varies from germline; a read error may be responsible. The J gene is TRBJ2-4, the V gene TRBV4-2, with TRBD2 as a possible D gene (7 bases). The CDR3 is 18 residues long. Per the germline V gene, CDR1 is LGHNA and CDR2 is YNFKEQ. CDR3 DNA: TGTGTCAGCAGCCAAGGGGGGGGCAGGGAACTAGCCAAAAACATTCAGTACTTC. It specifies CVSSQGGGRELAKNIQYF.